This T cell receptor beta chain was captured by sequencing in a study of blood T cell repertoires in COVID-19. Background on the study: From the United States, Italy and Spain came samples of acute and convalescent COVID-19.

Libraries were prepared by immunoSEQ multiplex PCR; TCRdb keeps only in-frame clonotypes and omits some of them. The sample consists of some 89,000 clones, 90% of them appearing once. The CDR3 runs 15 residues. The germline gives CDR1 MNHEY, CDR2 SVGAGI. The V end lost 0 bases, the J end lost 2 bases, and 10 bases lay between the germline ends. This chain connects TRBV6-5 to TRBJ1-2, with D tentatively TRBD1 (5 bases). The sequenced sample was peripheral blood. This TCR was sampled from a man aged 60 to 69 with acute or convalescent COVID-19. CDR3 in amino acids: CASSYSSTGNYGYTF. In nucleotides, the CDR3 is TGTGCCAGCAGTTACTCGAGTACAGGAAACTATGGCTACACCTTC.